The 5 T cell receptor beta chains below come from one sample, sequenced in a study of blood T cell repertoires in COVID-19. Sequencing was performed with immunoSEQ multiplex PCR; in TCRdb, only in-frame clones are kept and a portion is missing. The data show about 100,000 clones, approximately 80% seen once. Sequences were obtained from peripheral blood. The origin of the receptors is a woman in her 70s with acute or convalescent COVID-19.

V usage is TRBV24-1 and J usage is TRBJ1-5; no clear D gene. Germline CDR1 and CDR2: KGHDR and SFDVKD. The CDR3 length is 14 residues. With 6 bases removed from V and 6 bases from J, the gap between germline ends came to 14 bases. CDR3 bases: TGTGCCACCAGTTCGACCTCAACGGGTCAGCCCCAGCATTTT. It is translated as CATSSTSTGQPQHF.

V usage is TRBV6-4 and J usage is TRBJ1-1; D unresolved. CDR1 and CDR2 (germline): MRHNA, SNTAGT. The CDR3 has 13 residues. The V end was cut by 5 bases, the J end by 0 bases, with 7 bases between. The CDR3 sequence: CASSRVVNTEAFF. The CDR3 DNA sequence: TGTGCCAGCAGTCGTGTCGTGAACACTGAAGCTTTCTTT.

The chain employs TRBV2 and TRBJ2-2; D may be TRBD1 (5 bases). V dropped 11 bases and J dropped 4 bases, with 23 bases sitting between them. Germline CDR1 SNHLY, CDR2 FYNNEI. The CDR3 length is 16 residues. The CDR3 DNA reads TGTGCCGCAAGACAGCCCACGTCGTCTTTCACCGGGGAGCTGTTTTTT. Residues: CAARQPTSSFTGELFF.

The chain joins TRBV5-1 to TRBJ1-2; D may be TRBD1 (6 bases). Germline CDR1 is SGHRS and CDR2 is YFSETQ. This CDR3 is built from 15 residues. Trimming shortened V by 3 bases and J by 3 bases, and 15 bases separated the two germline ends. This chain's CDR3 is CASSSLQGDYYGYTF. The CDR3 coding sequence is TGCGCCAGCAGCTCCCTACAGGGAGATTACTATGGCTACACCTTC.

The CDR3 spells CASGTESSYEQYF. CDR3 sequence (DNA): TGTGCCAGTGGGACAGAAAGCTCCTACGAGCAGTACTTC. This chain joins TRBV6-5 and TRBJ2-7; 7 positions match TRBD1. J was trimmed by 0 bases and V by 9 bases; bases with no gene match: 5. Germline V gives CDR1 MNHEY, CDR2 SVGAGI. This CDR3 has 13 residues.